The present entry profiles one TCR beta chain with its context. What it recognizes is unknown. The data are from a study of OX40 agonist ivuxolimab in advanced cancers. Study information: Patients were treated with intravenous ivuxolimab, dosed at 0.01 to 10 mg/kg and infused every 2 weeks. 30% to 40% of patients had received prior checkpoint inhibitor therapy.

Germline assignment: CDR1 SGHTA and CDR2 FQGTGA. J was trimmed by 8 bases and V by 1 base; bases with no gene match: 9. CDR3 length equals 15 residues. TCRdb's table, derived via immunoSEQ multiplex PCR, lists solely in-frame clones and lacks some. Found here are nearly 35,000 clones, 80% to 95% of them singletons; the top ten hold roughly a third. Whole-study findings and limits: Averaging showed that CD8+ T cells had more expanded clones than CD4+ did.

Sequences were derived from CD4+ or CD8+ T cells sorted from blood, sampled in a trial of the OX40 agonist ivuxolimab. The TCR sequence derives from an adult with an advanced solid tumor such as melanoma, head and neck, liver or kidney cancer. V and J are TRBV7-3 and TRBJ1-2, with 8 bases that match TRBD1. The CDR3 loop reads CASSLIRQGRWGYTF. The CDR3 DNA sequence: TGTGCCAGCAGCTTAATCCGACAGGGGCGTTGGGGCTACACCTTC.